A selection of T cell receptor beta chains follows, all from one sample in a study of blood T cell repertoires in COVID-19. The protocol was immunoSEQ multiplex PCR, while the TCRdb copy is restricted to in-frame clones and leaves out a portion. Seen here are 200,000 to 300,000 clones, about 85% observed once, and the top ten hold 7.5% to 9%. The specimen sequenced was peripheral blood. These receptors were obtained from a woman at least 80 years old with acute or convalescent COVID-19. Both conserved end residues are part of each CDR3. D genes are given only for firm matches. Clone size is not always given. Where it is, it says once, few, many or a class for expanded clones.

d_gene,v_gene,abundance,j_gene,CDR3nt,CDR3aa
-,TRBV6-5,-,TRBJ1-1,TGTGCCAGCAGTCCACCGGGAGGGAACACTGAAGCTTTCTTT,CASSPPGGNTEAFF
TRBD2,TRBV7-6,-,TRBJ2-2,TGTGCCAGCAGCTTGGGCGGGACTAGCGGGGGGAACACCGGGGAGCTGTTTTTT,CASSLGGTSGGNTGELFF
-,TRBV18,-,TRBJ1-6,TGTGCCAGCTCACCAGCACAGACGCCCAATAATTCACCCCTCCACTTT,CASSPAQTPNNSPLHF
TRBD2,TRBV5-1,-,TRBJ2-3,TGCGCCAGCAGCTTGGGTGCACCGGGACTAGCGGGGAGGGGGGGGCCAGATACGCAGTATTTT,CASSLGAPGLAGRGGPDTQYF
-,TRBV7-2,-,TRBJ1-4,TGTGCCAGCAGCTCGAGACAGATTAATGAAAAACTGTTTTTT,CASSSRQINEKLFF
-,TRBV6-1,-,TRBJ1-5,TGTGCCAGCAGTGAACCCGGCGGCAGCAATCAGCCCCAGCATTTT,CASSEPGGSNQPQHF
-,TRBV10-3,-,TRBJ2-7,TGTGCCATCAGTGGACAGGAAATCTCCTACGAGCAGTACTTC,CAISGQEISYEQYF
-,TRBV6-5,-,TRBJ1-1,TGTGCCAGCAGGGGCGGGGTGAACACTGAAGCTTTCTTT,CASRGGVNTEAFF
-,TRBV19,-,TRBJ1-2,TGTGCCAGTAGTAGAAATGGCAGGGGTAGCTATGGCTACACCTTC,CASSRNGRGSYGYTF
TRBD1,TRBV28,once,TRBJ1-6,TGTGCCAGCAGTTTTGGTCCAGGGGGCTTTTCACCCCTCCACTTT,CASSFGPGGFSPLHF
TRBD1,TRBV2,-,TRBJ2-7,TGTGCCAGCATTAAGGACAGGTCCGCTTACGAGCAGTACTTC,CASIKDRSAYEQYF
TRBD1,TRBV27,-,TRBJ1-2,TGTGCCAGCAGTTTATGGACAGGGGGCGGGGGCTACACCTTC,CASSLWTGGGGYTF
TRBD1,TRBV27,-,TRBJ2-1,TGTGCCAGCAGACCAACCGGGACAGGGGTCTACAATGAGCAGTTCTTC,CASRPTGTGVYNEQFF
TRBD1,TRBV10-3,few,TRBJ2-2,TGTGCCATCAAACGGGACAGAGACACCGGGGAGCTGTTTTTT,CAIKRDRDTGELFF
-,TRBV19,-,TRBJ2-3,TGTGCCAGTAGTATAAGAAGGGGAACAGATACGCAGTATTTT,CASSIRRGTDTQYF
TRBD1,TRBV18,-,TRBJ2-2,TGTGCCAGCTCACCGGGGACAGGCTCCAACACCGGGGAGCTGTTTTTT,CASSPGTGSNTGELFF
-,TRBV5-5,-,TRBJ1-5,TGTGCCAGCAGACCTACCGACACCAGCAATCAGCCCCAGCATTTT,CASRPTDTSNQPQHF
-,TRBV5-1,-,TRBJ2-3,TGCGCCAGCAGCTGGTCTGTCGGGGGAGATACGCAGTATTTT,CASSWSVGGDTQYF
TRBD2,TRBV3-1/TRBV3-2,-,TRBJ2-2,TGTGCCAGCAGCCAAGTGCCGGGAGGCATATCGGGGGAGCTGTTTTTT,CASSQVPGGISGELFF
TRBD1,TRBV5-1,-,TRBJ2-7,TGCGCCAGCAGCCGGACAGGGAGGTACGAGCAGTACTTC,CASSRTGRYEQYF
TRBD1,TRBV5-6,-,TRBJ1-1,TGTGCCAGCAGCTTTAGGGGGCGCACTGAAGCTTTCTTT,CASSFRGRTEAFF
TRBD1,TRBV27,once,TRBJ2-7,TGTGCCAGCAGTCTTACCTGGACAGGGCCCTACGAGCAGTACTTC,CASSLTWTGPYEQYF
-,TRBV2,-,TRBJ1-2,TGTGCCAGCAGTCAGGGACTGAATAACGACCAAAGTGGCTACACCTTC,CASSQGLNNDQSGYTF
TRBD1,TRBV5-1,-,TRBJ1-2,TGCGCCAGCAGCTTGTCAGGGGGCTATGGCTACACCTTC,CASSLSGGYGYTF
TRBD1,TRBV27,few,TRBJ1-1,TGTGCCAGCAGAGCGGACAGGGCGAACACTGAAGCTTTCTTT,CASRADRANTEAFF
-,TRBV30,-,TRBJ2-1,TGTGCCGTGCGGGGAAGCTCCTACAATGAGCAGTTCTTC,CAVRGSSYNEQFF
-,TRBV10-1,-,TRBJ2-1,TGCGCCAGCAGCGTGCAGACCCGGGGTGAGCAGTTCTTC,CASSVQTRGEQFF
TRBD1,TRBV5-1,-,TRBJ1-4,TGCGCCAGCAGCTTGGCAGGGGGCGGAGGAGATGAAAAACTGTTTTTT,CASSLAGGGGDEKLFF
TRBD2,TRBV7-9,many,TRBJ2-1,TGTGCCAGCATAACAACTAGCGGGAGGGCCTGGAATGAGCAGTTCTTC,CASITTSGRAWNEQFF
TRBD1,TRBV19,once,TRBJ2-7,TGTGCCAGTCGGGACAGAACCTACGAGCAGTACTTC,CASRDRTYEQYF
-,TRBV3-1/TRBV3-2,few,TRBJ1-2,TGTGCCAGCAGCCAAGCGCCAGGCCCCTATGGCTACACCTTC,CASSQAPGPYGYTF
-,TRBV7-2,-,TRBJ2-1,TGTGCCAGCAGCATGGGACTTAATGAGCAGTTCTTC,CASSMGLNEQFF
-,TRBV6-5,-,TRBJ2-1,TGTGCCAGCAGTTTCAGAAGGGACTCCGCCGAGCAGTTCTTC,CASSFRRDSAEQFF
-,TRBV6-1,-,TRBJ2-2,TGTGCCAGCAGTGAAGCAAGTCAGGGGGGCGGGGAGCTGTTTTTT,CASSEASQGGGELFF
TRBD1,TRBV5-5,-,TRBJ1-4,TGTGCCAGCAGCCTCCCCGGGACAGAACATAAACTGTTTTTT,CASSLPGTEHKLFF
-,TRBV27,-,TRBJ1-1,TGTGCCAGCAGTTTCTCGGAGGGGACTGAAGCTTTCTTT,CASSFSEGTEAFF
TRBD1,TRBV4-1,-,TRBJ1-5,TGCGCCAGCAGCCAAGAGGCGGGACAGGGCTATAGCAATCAGCCCCAGCATTTT,CASSQEAGQGYSNQPQHF
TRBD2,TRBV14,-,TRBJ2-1,TGTGCCAGCAGCCAAGTGACTAGCGGGAATGAGCAGTTCTTC,CASSQVTSGNEQFF
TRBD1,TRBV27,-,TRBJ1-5,TGTGCCAGCAGTTTAATACAGGGGGTGAATCAGCCCCAGCATTTT,CASSLIQGVNQPQHF
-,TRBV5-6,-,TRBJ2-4,TGTGCCAGCAGCTCCTGGACAGTTTTAGCCAAAAACATTCAGTACTTC,CASSSWTVLAKNIQYF
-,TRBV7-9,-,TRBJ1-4,TGTGCCAGCAGCTTAGGCAGGGGTAATGAAAAACTGTTTTTT,CASSLGRGNEKLFF
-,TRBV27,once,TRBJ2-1,TGTGCCAGCAGGCAACACGACAGTGTCAATGAGCAGTTCTTC,CASRQHDSVNEQFF
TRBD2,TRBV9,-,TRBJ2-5,TGTGCCAGCAGCGGGACTAGCGGGAGCCAAGAGACCCAGTACTTC,CASSGTSGSQETQYF
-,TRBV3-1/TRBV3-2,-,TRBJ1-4,TGTGCCAGCAGCCAAGATTTAGGCAGGGGAAATGAAAAACTGTTTTTT,CASSQDLGRGNEKLFF
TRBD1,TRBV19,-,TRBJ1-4,TGTGCCAGTAGGGGACAGAGTAATGAAAAACTGTTTTTT,CASRGQSNEKLFF
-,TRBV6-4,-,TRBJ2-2,TGTGCCAGCAGTGACTCGGGGAGCACCGGGGAGCTGTTTTTT,CASSDSGSTGELFF
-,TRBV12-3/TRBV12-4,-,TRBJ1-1,TGTGCCAGCAGTCCCCCCGACTTCCTCCCAGCTTTCTTT,CASSPPDFLPAFF
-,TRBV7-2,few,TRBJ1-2,TGTGCCAGCAGCTACGACAGATTCTATGGCTACACCTTC,CASSYDRFYGYTF
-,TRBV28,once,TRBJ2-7,TGTGCCAGCAGTCCGGGACAACGTCCCAACGAGCAGTACTTC,CASSPGQRPNEQYF
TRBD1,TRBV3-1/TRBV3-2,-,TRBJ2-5,TGTGCCAGCAGCCGACCTTTCACAGGGGTCTTGGAGACCCAGTACTTC,CASSRPFTGVLETQYF
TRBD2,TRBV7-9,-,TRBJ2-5,TGTGCCAGCAGCTTAGATCGACTAGCGGGGCCCCAAGAGACCCAGTACTTC,CASSLDRLAGPQETQYF